These 25 T cell receptor beta chains originate from one sample sequenced in a study of blood T cells in healthy people across ages. Together with a sample-barcoded 5' primer, a J-beta primer mix was included in a second PCR lasting roughly 6 to 12 cycles. One entry per CDR3 protein, called by TCRdb with MiXCR from the 5' RACE reads. The repertoire has hundreds of thousands of distinct CDR3 sequences, roughly 64% of them found once; the top ten carry over 20%. Specimen: blood. The receptors originated from a man aged 25 to 45 in good health.

This clonotype was detected a few times. The V gene is TRBV2, the J gene TRBJ2-5; 7 bases match TRBD2. V trimming: 6 bases; J trimming: 5 bases; junction bases outside the gene matches: 3. The length of the CDR3 is 12 residues. Germline lookup yields CDR1 SNHLY and CDR2 FYNNEI. CDR3 protein: CASRREGETQYF. CDR3 DNA: TGTGCCAGCAGGAGGGAGGGGGAGACCCAGTACTTC.

This chain links TRBV7-2 with TRBJ2-7; 9 bases agree with TRBD2. V shed 1 base, J shed 5 bases, and the junction held 6 bases outside the gene matches. The germline CDR1 and CDR2 sequences are SGHTA and FQGNSA. The CDR3 consists of 15 residues. CDR3 sequence: CASSLGAGGGNEQYF. The CDR3 DNA reads as TGTGCCAGCAGCTTAGGGGCGGGAGGGGGAAACGAGCAGTACTTC.

The chain joins TRBV4-2 to TRBJ2-7; D is possibly TRBD2 (6 bases). Trimming shortened V by 3 bases and J by 0 bases, and 18 bases separated the two germline ends. There are 17 residues in the CDR3. Per germline, CDR1 LGHNA and CDR2 YNFKEQ. The CDR3 region is CASSQGGLTPSSYEQYF. CDR3 nucleotides: TGTGCCAGCAGCCAGGGAGGACTAACCCCGAGCTCCTACGAGCAGTACTTC.

This clonotype was seen a few times. V is TRBV28 and J is TRBJ2-4, with 7 nucleotides matching TRBD2. The CDR3 extends over 15 amino acids. Germline V gene lookup returns CDR1 MDHEN and CDR2 SYDVKM. Trimming took 4 bases from V and 5 from J; bases not matched to a gene: 8. Written as DNA, the CDR3 is TGTGCCAGCAGTTCCAGGCGGGAGTATGAAAACATTCAGTACTTC. Its translation is CASSSRREYENIQYF.

The CDR3: CASSNQGRRQAFF. The CDR3 DNA reads TGTGCCAGCAGTAATCAGGGCCGGCGTCAAGCTTTCTTT. The chain links TRBV6-5 to TRBJ1-1; possible D gene TRBD1, 5 bases. CDR1 and CDR2 from the germline V gene are MNHEY and SVGAGI. This CDR3 is 13 amino acids long. Trimming stripped 5 bases from V and 9 bases from J, with 16 bases between.

The chain recombines TRBV20-1 with TRBJ2-5, with 11 bases fitting TRBD2. Unmatched junction bases numbered 12, after V lost 5 bases and J lost 1 base. Germline CDR1 and CDR2: DFQATT and SNEGSKA (reference sequence). The CDR3 contains 17 residues. DNA of the CDR3: TGCAGTGCTCCGACGCCACTAGCGGGGGACCTCCAAGAGACCCAGTACTTC. Translating gives CSAPTPLAGDLQETQYF.

The gene calls are TRBV25-1 and TRBJ2-7; TRBD1 might be the D (6 bases). The germline V gene has CDR1 MGHDK and CDR2 SYGVNS. The CDR3 contains 14 residues. The V and J ends lost 5 bases and 6 bases respectively, with 17 bases between them. The CDR3 spells CASSPPRGNSEQYF. The DNA of the CDR3 is TGTGCCAGCAGTCCCCCCAGGGGCAATTCCGAGCAGTACTTC.

This rearrangement joins TRBV20-1 to TRBJ2-5, with 10 bases aligning to TRBD2. Looked up from germline, CDR1 is DFQATT and CDR2 is SNEGSKA (reference sequence). This CDR3 contains 14 residues. J gave up 3 bases and V 5 bases, and 6 bases lay outside the gene matches. The CDR3 spells CSALSGGAEETQYF. The DNA of the CDR3 is TGCAGTGCTCTCAGCGGGGGGGCTGAAGAGACCCAGTACTTC.

The chain couples TRBV10-3 to TRBJ1-1, with TRBD1 identical over 8 bases. Germline CDR1 and CDR2: ENHRY and SYGVKD. The CDR3 totals 12 residues. J gave up 11 bases and V 5 bases, and 7 bases lay outside the gene matches. CDR3 nucleotides: TGTGCCATCAGTACAGGGGGTGGAGCGGCTTTCTTT. Protein: CAISTGGGAAFF.

This sequence joins TRBV24-1 and TRBJ2-5; a weak D match, TRBD2 (6 bases). Between the trimmed V and J ends, which lost 9 bases and 8 bases, there was a span of 27 bases. Germline lookup yields CDR1 KGHDR and CDR2 SFDVKD. The CDR3 contains 16 residues. CDR3 residues: CATLIGRERDFDTQYF. As DNA, the CDR3 is TGTGCCACCCTAATTGGTAGGGAGAGGGACTTCGATACCCAGTACTTC.

This clonotype was recorded a few times. The chain combines TRBV12-3 or TRBV12-4 with TRBJ2-5; D possibly corresponds to TRBD2 (6 bases). The CDR3 covers 13 residues. V shed 6 bases and J shed 5 bases, with 13 bases lying between them. DNA of the CDR3: TGTGCCAGCAGCCCGCACGGAGGGGAGACCCAGTACTTC. This sequence encodes CASSPHGGETQYF.

V is TRBV6-2 or TRBV6-3 and J is TRBJ2-2; D not certain. V lost 4 bases to trimming and J lost 3 bases, with 15 bases between them. The CDR3 spans 16 residues. The V gene's germline CDR1 is MNHEY and CDR2 SVGEGT. The CDR3 coding sequence is TGTGCCAGCAGTTCCCAAGGAACAGAATACACCGGGGAGCTGTTTTTT. Encoded protein: CASSSQGTEYTGELFF.

There are a few counts of this clonotype. The V call is TRBV4-3, the J call TRBJ1-4; TRBD1 might be the D (5 bases). Germline values: CDR1 LGHNA, CDR2 YSLEER. The CDR3 is 14 residues long. Trimming took off 1 base at V and 8 bases at J, with 11 bases between the two ends. The CDR3 loop reads CASSQGAGWEKLFF. The DNA of the CDR3 is TGCGCCAGCAGCCAAGGTGCAGGGTGGGAAAAACTGTTTTTT.

The V call is TRBV5-1, the J call TRBJ2-5; the D call may be TRBD1 or TRBD2 (5 bases each). Trimming pared 0 bases from V and 5 bases from J, leaving 14 bases between. Germline CDR1 is SGHRS and CDR2 is YFSETQ. The CDR3 is 15 amino acids. CDR3 sequence (DNA): TGCGCCAGCAGCTTGGGGGCAGGGACGGATGAGACCCAGTACTTC. Amino acids: CASSLGAGTDETQYF.

The genes are TRBV28 and TRBJ2-5, with D perhaps matching TRBD2 (6 bases). Trimming shortened V by 5 bases and J by 3 bases, and 16 bases separated the two germline ends. This CDR3 is 15 amino acids long. In germline, CDR1 is MDHEN, CDR2 SYDVKM. The CDR3 DNA sequence: TGTGCCAGCAGTCTCCCCGGACTAAGAGAAGAGACCCAGTACTTC. Its translation is CASSLPGLREETQYF.

This clonotype was recorded once. The V gene is TRBV7-9, the J gene TRBJ2-7; 7 bases are a match to TRBD2. Germline values: CDR1 SEHNR, CDR2 FQNEAQ (reference sequence). With V trimmed by 6 bases and J by 5 bases, 4 bases remained unmatched. This CDR3 spans 12 amino acids. The CDR3 region is CASREAGDEQYF. In DNA form, the CDR3 reads TGTGCCAGCAGGGAGGCGGGGGACGAGCAGTACTTC.

This clonotype has only a few counts. The rearrangement links TRBV14 to TRBJ2-5; 10 bases fit TRBD2. CDR1 and CDR2 from the germline V gene are SGHDN and FVKESK. The V gene end was trimmed by 0 bases and the J gene end by 7 bases; junction bases not matched to a gene: 8. The CDR3 has 16 residues. DNA of the CDR3: TGTGCCAGCAGCCAAGATCTAAGCGGGGGGGCCAGGACCCAGTACTTC. As protein: CASSQDLSGGARTQYF.

The chain is built from TRBV2 and TRBJ2-4; unclear D gene. This CDR3 contains 18 residues. Germline lookup yields CDR1 SNHLY and CDR2 FYNNEI. Trimming stripped 1 base from V and 0 bases from J, with 16 bases between. CDR3 region: CASSEGELPPLAKNIQYF. The CDR3 DNA reads as TGTGCCAGCAGTGAAGGGGAACTACCCCCTTTAGCCAAAAACATTCAGTACTTC.

This chain connects TRBV5-1 to TRBJ2-1; 10 bases are shared with TRBD2. Per the germline V gene, CDR1 is SGHRS and CDR2 is YFSETQ. J was trimmed by 1 base and V by 2 bases; bases with no gene match: 21. CDR3 size: 22 residues. CDR3 coding DNA: TGCGCCAGCAGCTTTCCGGGATTTCCCGCCCAGGGGACTAGCGCTTCCTACAATGAGCAGTTCTTC. Protein sequence: CASSFPGFPAQGTSASYNEQFF.

The chain couples TRBV20-1 to TRBJ2-1, with 14 bases identical to TRBD2. Germline V CDR1 and CDR2: DFQATT, SNEGSKA (reference sequence). Trimming took 0 bases from V and 1 from J; bases not matched to a gene: 2. This CDR3 region has 17 residues. The CDR3 loop is CSAREGLAGASYNEQFF. The CDR3 nucleotides are TGCAGTGCTAGAGAGGGACTAGCGGGAGCATCCTACAATGAGCAGTTCTTC.

V usage is TRBV3-1 and J usage is TRBJ1-6, with 7 bases identical to TRBD1. The junction had 5 bases not matched to a gene; V was cut back by 5 bases and J by 10 bases. Germline loops: CDR1 LGHDT, CDR2 YNNKEL (reference sequence). The CDR3 totals 13 residues. The CDR3 bases are TGTGCCAGCAGCGACACAGGGGCCTCACCCCTCCACTTT. Protein sequence: CASSDTGASPLHF.

The chain joins TRBV3-1 to TRBJ2-3; TRBD2 agrees at 9 bases. V shed 1 base and J 6 bases; nucleotides not matched to a gene: 8. The CDR3 contains 16 residues. Per germline, CDR1 LGHDT and CDR2 YNNKEL (reference sequence). CDR3 sequence: CASSQVVSGSLDTQYF. In nucleotides, the CDR3 is TGTGCCAGCAGCCAAGTCGTTAGCGGGAGTTTGGATACGCAGTATTTT.

The chain carries TRBV3-1 and TRBJ2-1; 8 nucleotides align to TRBD2. V lost 7 bases to trimming and J lost 3 bases; unmatched junction nucleotides: 2. The germline gives CDR1 LGHDT, CDR2 YNNKEL (reference sequence). The CDR3 spans 13 residues. The CDR3 DNA reads TGTGCCAGCAAGCGGGGGCACTACAATGAGCAGTTCTTC. As protein: CASKRGHYNEQFF.

The rearrangement links TRBV10-3 to TRBJ2-3, with unresolved D. CDR1 and CDR2 from the germline V gene are ENHRY and SYGVKD. V lost 0 bases, J lost 4 bases, and 14 bases lay in between. The CDR3 sequence is 16 residues long. The CDR3 bases are TGTGCCATCAGTGAGTCAGGGCAATCGGGCGCAGATACGCAGTATTTT. Protein: CAISESGQSGADTQYF.

A word on this clonotype: Germline is not matched at one junction end, which may reflect a read error. The rearrangement joins TRBV7-8 to TRBJ2-4; D may correspond to TRBD1 or TRBD2 (5 bases each). The end of the DNA fits TRBJ2-5 better, so the J call may be wrong. CDR1 is SGHVS, CDR2 FQNEAQ, per germline. The CDR3 is made up of 14 amino acids. The CDR3 DNA reads TGTGCTAGCAGCTTAGGGGACCCCCAAGGGACCCAGTACTTC. It encodes CASSLGDPQGTQYF.